This T cell receptor beta chain was observed in a study of T cells after yellow fever vaccination. General study findings and limits: Primary-vaccination clones mostly resurfaced post-booster (roughly 97% CD4, approximately 87% CD8).

Researchers made TCR cDNA using 5'RACE template switching, and this step added a universal primer site and UMIs. TCRdb reprocessed the 5' RACE reads via MiXCR and lists one record per CDR3 protein. Of approximately 450,000 distinct CDR3 sequences listed, 18% are singletons. This clonotype has just a few counts. What it binds is unknown. This clonotype was obtained from a man between 18 and 29 years old who received the YFV17D yellow fever vaccine. The sample in question was PBMCs, obtained before the yellow fever booster vaccination.

CDR3 sequence: CASSQEAGANVLTF. The CDR3 DNA is TGTGCCAGCAGCCAAGAGGCTGGGGCCAACGTCCTGACTTTC. This chain joins TRBV3-1 and TRBJ2-6; D remains ambiguous. Germline V CDR1 and CDR2: LGHDT, YNNKEL (reference sequence). This CDR3 spans 14 amino acids. V lost 0 bases, J lost 2 bases, and 2 bases lay in between.